This TCR beta chain is drawn from a study of Ad26.COV2.S vaccination and SARS-CoV-2 variants. Sequenced by immunoSEQ multiplex PCR; TCRdb stores in-frame clones only, minus some. The repertoire consists of around 240,000 clones, with roughly 88% occurring once and the leading ten covering about 10%. V shed 8 bases, J shed 0 bases, and the junction held 6 bases outside the gene matches. This CDR3 region has 16 residues. Germline V CDR1 and CDR2: SNHLY, FYNNEI. Treatment: some 20 received Ad26.COV2.S at low or high dose, single or two shots; five or six received placebo; per-sample allocation not given. Collection of samples fell on day 63 after the first vaccine or placebo injection.

The genes are TRBV2 and TRBJ2-2; 10 bases map to TRBD2. The material was peripheral blood, obtained in a trial of Ad26.COV2.S vaccine versus placebo. This TCR was sampled from a person aged 18-65 years who received the Ad26.COV2.S COVID-19 vaccine or a placebo. DNA for the CDR3: TGTGCCAGCGGAATAGCGGGGGGCCCGAACACCGGGGAGCTGTTTTTT. Translation gives CASGIAGGPNTGELFF.